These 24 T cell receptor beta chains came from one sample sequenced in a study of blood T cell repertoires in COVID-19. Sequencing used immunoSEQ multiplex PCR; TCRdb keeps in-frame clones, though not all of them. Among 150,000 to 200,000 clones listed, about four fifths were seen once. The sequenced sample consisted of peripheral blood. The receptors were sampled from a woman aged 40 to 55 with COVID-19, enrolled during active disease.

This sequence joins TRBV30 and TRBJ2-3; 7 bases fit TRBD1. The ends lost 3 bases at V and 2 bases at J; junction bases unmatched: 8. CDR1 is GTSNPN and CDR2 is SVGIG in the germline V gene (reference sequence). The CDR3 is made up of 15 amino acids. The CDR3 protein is CAWSLGGRDTDTQYF. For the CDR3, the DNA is TGTGCCTGGAGCCTAGGGGGCAGAGACACAGATACGCAGTATTTT.

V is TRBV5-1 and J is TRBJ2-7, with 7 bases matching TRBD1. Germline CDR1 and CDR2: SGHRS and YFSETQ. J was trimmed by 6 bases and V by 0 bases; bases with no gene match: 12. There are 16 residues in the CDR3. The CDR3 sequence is CASSLALVTGQREQYF. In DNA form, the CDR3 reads TGCGCCAGCAGCTTGGCCTTGGTGACAGGGCAACGCGAGCAGTACTTC.

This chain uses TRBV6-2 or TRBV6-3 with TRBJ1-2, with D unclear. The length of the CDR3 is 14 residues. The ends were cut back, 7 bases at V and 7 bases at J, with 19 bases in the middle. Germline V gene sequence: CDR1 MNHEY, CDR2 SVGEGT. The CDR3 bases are TGTGCCAGCACCCCCTCGGGAAGTAGAAGTGGCTACACCTTC. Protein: CASTPSGSRSGYTF.

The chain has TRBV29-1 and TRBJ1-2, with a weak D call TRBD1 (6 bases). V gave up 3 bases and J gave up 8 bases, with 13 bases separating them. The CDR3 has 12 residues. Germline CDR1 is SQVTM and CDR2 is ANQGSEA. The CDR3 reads CSVDEGVRGYTF. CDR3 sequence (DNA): TGCAGCGTTGATGAGGGGGTGAGGGGCTACACCTTC.

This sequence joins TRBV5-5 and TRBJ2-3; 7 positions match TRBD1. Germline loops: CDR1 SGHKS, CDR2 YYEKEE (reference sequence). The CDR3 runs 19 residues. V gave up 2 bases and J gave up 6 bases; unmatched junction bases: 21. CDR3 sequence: CASSFLGQVKVKKNDTQYF. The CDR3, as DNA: TGTGCCAGCAGCTTCCTCGGACAGGTGAAGGTCAAAAAAAACGATACGCAGTATTTT.

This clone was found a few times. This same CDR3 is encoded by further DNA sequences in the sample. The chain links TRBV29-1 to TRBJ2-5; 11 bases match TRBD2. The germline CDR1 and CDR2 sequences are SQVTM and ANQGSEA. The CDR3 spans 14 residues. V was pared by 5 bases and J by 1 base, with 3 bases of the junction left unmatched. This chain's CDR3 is CSVSGTSGQETQYF. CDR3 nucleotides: TGCAGCGTTTCCGGGACTAGCGGCCAAGAGACCCAGTACTTC.

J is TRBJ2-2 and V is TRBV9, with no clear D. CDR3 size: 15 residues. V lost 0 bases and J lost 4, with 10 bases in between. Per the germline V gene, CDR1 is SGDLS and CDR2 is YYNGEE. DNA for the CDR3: TGTGCCAGCAGCGTAGACTACTTCCCCACCGGGGAGCTGTTTTTT. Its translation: CASSVDYFPTGELFF.

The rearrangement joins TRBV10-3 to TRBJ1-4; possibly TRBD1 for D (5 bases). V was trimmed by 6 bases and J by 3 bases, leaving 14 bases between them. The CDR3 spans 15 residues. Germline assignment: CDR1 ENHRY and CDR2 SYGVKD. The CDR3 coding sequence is TGTGCCATCAGCGCAGGGCCCGGGTCTAATGAAAAACTGTTTTTT. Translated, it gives CAISAGPGSNEKLFF.

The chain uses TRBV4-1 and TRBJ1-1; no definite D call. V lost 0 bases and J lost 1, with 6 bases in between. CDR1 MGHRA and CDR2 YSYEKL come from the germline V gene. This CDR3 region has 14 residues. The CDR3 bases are TGCGCCAGCAGCCAAGACCCCAGGAACACTGAAGCTTTCTTT. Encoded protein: CASSQDPRNTEAFF.

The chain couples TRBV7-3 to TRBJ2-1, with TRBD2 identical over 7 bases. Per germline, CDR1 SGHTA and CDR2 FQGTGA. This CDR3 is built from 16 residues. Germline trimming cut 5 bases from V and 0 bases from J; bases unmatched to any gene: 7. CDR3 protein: CASSVGLLSSYNEQFF. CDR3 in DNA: TGTGCCAGCAGCGTGGGACTACTGAGCTCCTACAATGAGCAGTTCTTC. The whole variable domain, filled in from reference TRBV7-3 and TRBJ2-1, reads GAGVSQTPSNKVTEKGKYVELRCDPISGHTALYWYRQSLGQGPEFLIYFQGTGAADDSGLPNDRFFAVRPEGSVSTLKIQRTERGDSAVYLCASSVGLLSSYNEQFFGPGTRLTVL.

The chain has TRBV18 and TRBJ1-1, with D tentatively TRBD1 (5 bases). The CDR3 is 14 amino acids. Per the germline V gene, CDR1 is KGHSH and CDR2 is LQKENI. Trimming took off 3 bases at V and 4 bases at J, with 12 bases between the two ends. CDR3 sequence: CASSPESGGTEAFF. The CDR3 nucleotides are TGTGCCAGCTCACCGGAGTCCGGGGGCACTGAAGCTTTCTTT. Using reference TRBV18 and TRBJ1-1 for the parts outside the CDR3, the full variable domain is NAGVMQNPRHLVRRRGQEARLRCSPMKGHSHVYWYRQLPEEGLKFMVYLQKENIIDESGMPKERFSAEFPKEGPSILRIQQVVRGDSAAYFCASSPESGGTEAFFGQGTRLTVV.

For the CDR3, the DNA is TGTGCCAGTAGTCGGACAGCTAGCCAAGGGGAAAAACTGTTTTTT. Translated: CASSRTASQGEKLFF. The chain carries TRBV19 and TRBJ1-4; weak D call: TRBD1 (6 bases). Trimming took off 5 bases at V and 8 bases at J, with 18 bases between the two ends. Germline V lookup: CDR1 LNHDA, CDR2 SQIVND (reference sequence). The CDR3 runs to 15 residues. Looking up the rest from reference TRBV19 and TRBJ1-4 gives the full variable domain: DGGITQSPKYLFRKEGQNVTLSCEQNLNHDAMYWYRQDPGQGLRLIYYSQIVNDFQKGDIAEGYSVSREKKESFPLTVTSAQKNPTAFYLCASSRTASQGEKLFFGSGTQLSVL.

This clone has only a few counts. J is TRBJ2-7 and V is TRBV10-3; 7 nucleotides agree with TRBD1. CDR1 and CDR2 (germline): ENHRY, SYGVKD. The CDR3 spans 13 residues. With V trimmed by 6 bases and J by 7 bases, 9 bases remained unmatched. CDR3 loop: CAIRGGAREEQYF. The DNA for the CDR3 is TGTGCCATCAGAGGGGGCGCGAGGGAAGAGCAGTACTTC.

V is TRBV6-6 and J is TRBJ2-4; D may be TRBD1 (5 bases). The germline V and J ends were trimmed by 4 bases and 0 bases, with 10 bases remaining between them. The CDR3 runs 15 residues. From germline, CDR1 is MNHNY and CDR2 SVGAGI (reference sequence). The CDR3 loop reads CASSLQGLAKNIQYF. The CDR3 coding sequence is TGTGCCAGCAGTTTGCAGGGATTAGCCAAAAACATTCAGTACTTC.

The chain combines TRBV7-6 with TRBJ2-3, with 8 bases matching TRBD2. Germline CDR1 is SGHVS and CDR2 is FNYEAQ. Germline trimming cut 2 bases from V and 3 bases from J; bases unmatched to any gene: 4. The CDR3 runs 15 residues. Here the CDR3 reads CASSLNSGITDTQYF. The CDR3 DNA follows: TGTGCCAGCAGCTTAAATAGCGGGATTACAGATACGCAGTATTTT.

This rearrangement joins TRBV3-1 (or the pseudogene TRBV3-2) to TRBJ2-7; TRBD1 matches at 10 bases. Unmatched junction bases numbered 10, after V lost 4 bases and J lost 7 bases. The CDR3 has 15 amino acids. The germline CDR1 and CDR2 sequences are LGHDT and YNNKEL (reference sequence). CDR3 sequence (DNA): TGTGCCAGCAGCCCCCGCGGGACAGGGGTAGGGGAGCAGTACTTC. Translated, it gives CASSPRGTGVGEQYF.

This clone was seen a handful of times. The CDR3, as DNA: TGTGCCATCAGTGGGAGGGACAGGTCGCCCGCAGATACGCAGTATTTT. This gives the protein CAISGRDRSPADTQYF. V usage is TRBV10-3 and J usage is TRBJ2-3; 8 positions match TRBD1. Germline loops: CDR1 ENHRY, CDR2 SYGVKD. J lost 4 bases, V lost 4 bases, and 10 bases had no gene match. This CDR3 contains 16 residues.

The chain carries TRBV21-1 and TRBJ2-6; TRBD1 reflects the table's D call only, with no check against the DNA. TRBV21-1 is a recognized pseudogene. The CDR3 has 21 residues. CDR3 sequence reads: CASSTKGSGTETFSGANVLTF. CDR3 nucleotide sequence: TGTGCCAGCAGCACCAAAGGGTCGGGGACAGAAACATTCTCTGGGGCCAACGTCCTGACTTTC.

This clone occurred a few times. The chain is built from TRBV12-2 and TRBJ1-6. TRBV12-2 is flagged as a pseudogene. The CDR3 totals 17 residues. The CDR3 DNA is TGTGCAAGTCGCTTAACTAGAGGGAGAAGTTATAATTCACCCCTCCACTTT. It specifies CASRLTRGRSYNSPLHF.

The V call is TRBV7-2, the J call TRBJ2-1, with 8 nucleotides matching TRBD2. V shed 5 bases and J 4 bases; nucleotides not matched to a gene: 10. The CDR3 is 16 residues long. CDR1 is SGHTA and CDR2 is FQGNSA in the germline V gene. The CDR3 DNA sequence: TGTGCCAGCAGCCCACGACGACTAGCGTCATACAATGAGCAGTTCTTC. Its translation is CASSPRRLASYNEQFF. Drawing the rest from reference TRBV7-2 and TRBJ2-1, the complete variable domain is GAGVSQSPSNKVTEKGKDVELRCDPISGHTALYWYRQSLGQGLEFLIYFQGNSAPDKSGLPSDRFSAERTGGSVSTLTIQRTQQEDSAVYLCASSPRRLASYNEQFFGPGTRLTVL.

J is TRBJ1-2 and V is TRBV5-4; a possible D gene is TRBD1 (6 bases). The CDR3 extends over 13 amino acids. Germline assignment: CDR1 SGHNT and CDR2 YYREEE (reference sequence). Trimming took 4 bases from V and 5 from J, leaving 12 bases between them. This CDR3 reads CASSVDSQYGYTF. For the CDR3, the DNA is TGTGCCAGCAGCGTGGACAGCCAATATGGCTACACCTTC.

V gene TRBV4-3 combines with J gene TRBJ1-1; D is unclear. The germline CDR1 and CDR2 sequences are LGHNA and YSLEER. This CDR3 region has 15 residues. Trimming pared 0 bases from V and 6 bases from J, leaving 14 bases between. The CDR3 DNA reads TGCGCCAGCAGCCAAGACCCACCGGGTTTTGCTGAAGCTTTCTTT. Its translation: CASSQDPPGFAEAFF.

CDR3 sequence: CASSSAQGALAKLFF. In DNA, the CDR3 is TGTGCCAGTAGTTCCGCTCAGGGGGCGCTTGCAAAACTGTTTTTT. The V call is TRBV19, the J call TRBJ1-4; TRBD1 matches at 8 bases. The germline CDR1 and CDR2 sequences are LNHDA and SQIVND (reference sequence). J was trimmed by 10 bases and V by 5 bases; bases with no gene match: 12. The length of the CDR3 is 15 residues.

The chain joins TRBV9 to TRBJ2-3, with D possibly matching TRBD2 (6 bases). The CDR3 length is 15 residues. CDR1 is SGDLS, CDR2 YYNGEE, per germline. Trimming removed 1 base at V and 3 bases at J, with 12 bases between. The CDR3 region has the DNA TGTGCCAGCAGCGTATCAGGCGGGGCGACAGATACGCAGTATTTT. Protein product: CASSVSGGATDTQYF.